The 12 T cell receptor beta chains presented below share a single source sample, sequenced in a study of blood T cell repertoires in COVID-19. Here immunoSEQ multiplex PCR was the method, and the copy in TCRdb shows in-frame clones only, minus some. Among almost 500,000 clones listed, approximately 86% were seen once. The material sequenced was PBMCs or T cells enriched from blood (not recorded which). Receptors were obtained from a woman in her sixties who had recovered from COVID-19.

The rearrangement joins TRBV5-1 to TRBJ2-1; 7 bases line up with TRBD2. The junction had 16 bases not matched to a gene; V was cut back by 3 bases and J by 1 base. Germline V gene data show CDR1 as SGHRS and CDR2 as YFSETQ. The CDR3 sequence is 19 residues long. CDR3 coding DNA: TGCGCCAGCAGCTCCTCCGGGCTCACGGTTAGCGGGTCCTACAATGAGCAGTTCTTC. Amino acids: CASSSSGLTVSGSYNEQFF.

The rearrangement uses TRBV5-4 and TRBJ2-7, with a possible D match to TRBD1 (5 bases). Trimming stripped 0 bases from V and 3 bases from J, with 7 bases between. The CDR3 sequence is 13 residues long. The germline V gene has CDR1 SGHNT and CDR2 YYREEE (reference sequence). The CDR3 loop reads CASSLGQNYEQYV. Written as DNA, the CDR3 is TGTGCCAGCAGCTTGGGACAGAACTACGAGCAGTACGTC.

V and J are TRBV5-1 and TRBJ2-3, with TRBD2 identical over 13 bases. Germline V gene data show CDR1 as SGHRS and CDR2 as YFSETQ. The CDR3 length is 18 residues. With 0 bases clipped from V and 3 bases from J, the junction kept 7 bases outside the gene matches. In nucleotides, the CDR3 is TGCGCCAGCAGCTTGGGCGGGGGACTAGCGGGGAAGACAGATACGCAGTATTTT. This translates into CASSLGGGLAGKTDTQYF. Complete variable domain (other parts from reference TRBV5-1 and TRBJ2-3): KAGVTQTPRYLIKTRGQQVTLSCSPISGHRSVSWYQQTPGQGLQFLFEYFSETQRNKGNFPGRFSGRQFSNSRSEMNVSTLELGDSALYLCASSLGGGLAGKTDTQYFGPGTRLTVL.

CDR3 sequence (DNA): TGTGCCAGCAGTTACACAGGGGGTAATGGCTACACCTTC. It yields the protein CASSYTGGNGYTF. The chain is built from TRBV6-5 and TRBJ1-2; 8 bases are a match to TRBD1. Looked up from germline, CDR1 is MNHEY and CDR2 is SVGAGI. The CDR3 length is 13 residues. After removal of 2 bases from V and 6 bases from J, the junction contained 2 bases not matched to a gene.

A few counts support this clone. The chain links TRBV6-6 to TRBJ1-5, with 7 positions matching TRBD1. V lost 5 bases to trimming and J lost 1 base; unmatched junction nucleotides: 8. CDR1 MNHNY and CDR2 SVGAGI come from the germline V gene (reference sequence). The CDR3 is 16 residues long. CDR3 protein: CASSQLQGRSNQPQHF. CDR3 nucleotide sequence: TGTGCCAGCAGTCAGTTACAGGGGAGAAGCAATCAGCCCCAGCATTTT.

In DNA, the CDR3 is TGTGCCAGCAGCTTACAGATTTTTAATGAAAAACTGTTTTTT. Its translation: CASSLQIFNEKLFF. The chain combines TRBV5-5 with TRBJ1-4, with D uncertain. The CDR3 covers 14 residues. Germline CDR1 is SGHKS and CDR2 is YYEKEE (reference sequence). Trimming took 2 bases from V and 4 from J, leaving 9 bases between them.

The rearrangement uses TRBV19 and TRBJ1-4; a possible D gene is TRBD1 (5 bases). CDR1 is LNHDA and CDR2 is SQIVND in the germline V gene (reference sequence). The V end lost 5 bases, the J end lost 11 bases, and 15 bases lay between the germline ends. This CDR3 has 13 residues. This CDR3 is CASSLGGTLKLFF. The CDR3 DNA sequence: TGTGCCAGTAGTTTGGGGGGGACCTTGAAACTGTTTTTT.

The chain is built from TRBV2 and TRBJ1-5, with 7 bases aligning to TRBD1. J gave up 6 bases and V 6 bases, and 14 bases lay outside the gene matches. Germline assignment: CDR1 SNHLY and CDR2 FYNNEI. The CDR3 has 16 amino acids. The CDR3 protein is CASRTPQAGGIQPQHF. CDR3 DNA sequence: TGTGCCAGCAGAACCCCACAGGCAGGGGGTATTCAGCCCCAGCATTTT.

J is TRBJ2-7 and V is TRBV5-4; tentative D call: TRBD1 (6 bases). From germline, CDR1 is SGHNT and CDR2 YYREEE (reference sequence). The germline V and J ends were trimmed by 5 bases and 4 bases, with 13 bases remaining between them. This CDR3 has 13 residues. The CDR3 sequence: CASRPTGSYEQYF. The CDR3 nucleotides read TGTGCCAGCAGGCCCACAGGGTCTTACGAGCAGTACTTC.

The rearrangement links TRBV7-2 to TRBJ2-7; 9 nucleotides line up with TRBD1. The germline V gene has CDR1 SGHTA and CDR2 FQGNSA. The trim removed 5 bases at V and 5 bases at J, leaving 10 bases unmatched. The CDR3 covers 15 residues. CDR3 DNA: TGTGCCAGCAGCCCCCTTGGGACAGGGATCGACGAGCAGTACTTC. The encoded protein is CASSPLGTGIDEQYF. Variable domain in full (rest from reference TRBV7-2 and TRBJ2-7): GAGVSQSPSNKVTEKGKDVELRCDPISGHTALYWYRQSLGQGLEFLIYFQGNSAPDKSGLPSDRFSAERTGGSVSTLTIQRTQQEDSAVYLCASSPLGTGIDEQYFGPGTRLTVT.

V usage is TRBV2 and J usage is TRBJ2-3; 7 bases agree with TRBD2. CDR1 and CDR2 from the germline V gene are SNHLY and FYNNEI. V lost 3 bases to trimming and J lost 0 bases; unmatched junction nucleotides: 0. The length of the CDR3 is 14 residues. This CDR3 reads CASSDSGSTDTQYF. For the CDR3, the DNA is TGTGCCAGCAGTGATAGCGGGAGCACAGATACGCAGTATTTT. The full variable domain, with the rest looked up from reference TRBV2 and TRBJ2-3, is EPEVTQTPSHQVTQMGQEVILRCVPISNHLYFYWYRQILGQKVEFLVSFYNNEISEKSEIFDDQFSVERPDGSNFTLKIRSTKLEDSAMYFCASSDSGSTDTQYFGPGTRLTVL.

In DNA form, the CDR3 reads TGTGCCAGCAAAGGGGGTTTTTACACTGAAGCTTTCTTT. It translates to CASKGGFYTEAFF. The rearrangement joins TRBV6-5 to TRBJ1-1, with TRBD1 as a possible D gene (6 bases). CDR1 MNHEY and CDR2 SVGAGI come from the germline V gene. The ends were cut back, 7 bases at V and 3 bases at J, with 12 bases in the middle. CDR3 length: 13 amino acids.